The 11 T cell receptor beta chains below come from one sample, sequenced in a study of CD8 T cells in ankylosing spondylitis. TCRdb reanalysed the 5' RACE reads using MiXCR and keeps one entry per CDR3 protein. The data show about 240,000 distinct CDR3 sequences, with 8% to 9.5% seen just once and 6.5% to 7% held by the top ten. The sample consisted of blood, either unsorted or a sorted T cell fraction (not recorded which). These receptor sequences come from a male donor with ankylosing spondylitis or in good health (not recorded which).

In its sample, this clonotype was seen a few times. The chain has TRBV29-1 and TRBJ1-2; D remains ambiguous. The CDR3 is 15 amino acids. V was cut by 5 bases and J by 2 bases, with 18 bases left in between. The germline V gene encodes CDR1 SQVTM and CDR2 ANQGSEA. CDR3 in amino acids: CSVSPEGRPNYGYTF. For the CDR3, the DNA is TGCAGCGTTTCCCCTGAGGGCAGGCCAAACTATGGCTACACCTTC.

With regard to this clonotype: A much larger clone is a single base away; this may be a read error. V usage is TRBV19 and J usage is TRBJ1-3; 7 bases are shared with TRBD1. This CDR3 comprises 11 residues. The J segment lost 7 bases and the V segment lost 11 bases, leaving 5 bases of the junction unmatched. The V gene's germline CDR1 is LNHDA and CDR2 SQIVND (reference sequence). The CDR3 spells CAAGQANTIYF. The CDR3 DNA reads as TGTGCCGCCGGACAGGCTAACACCATATATTTT. Based on the CDR3 plus reference TRBV19 and TRBJ1-3, the full variable domain is DGGITQSPKYLFRKEGQNVTLSCEQNLNHDAMYWYRQDPGQGLRLIYYSQIVNDFQKGDIAEGYSVSREKKESFPLTVTSAQKNPTAFYLCAAGQANTIYFGEGSWLTVV.

The table lists this clonotype with many counts. The chain is built from TRBV7-9 and TRBJ2-1, with 10 bases that match TRBD2. The CDR3 totals 15 residues. V dropped 5 bases and J dropped 5; count of bases not matched to a gene: 6. CDR1 and CDR2 (germline): SEHNR, FQNEAQ (reference sequence). The CDR3 sequence: CASSQGLAVHNEQFF. The CDR3, as DNA: TGTGCCAGCAGCCAAGGACTAGCGGTTCACAATGAGCAGTTCTTC.

This rearrangement joins TRBV15 to TRBJ2-7; D gene ambiguous. CDR1 and CDR2 from the germline V gene are LNHNV and YYDKDF (reference sequence). CDR3 size: 14 residues. Trimming removed 0 bases from V and 1 base from J, with 7 bases in between. The CDR3 loop is CATSRDVGSYEQYF. CDR3 nucleotides: TGTGCCACCAGCAGAGATGTGGGTTCCTACGAGCAGTACTTC.

This clonotype appeared many times. This chain uses TRBV5-1 with TRBJ2-3, with D hard to call. Germline assignment: CDR1 SGHRS and CDR2 YFSETQ. This CDR3 region has 13 residues. The V end was cut by 5 bases, the J end by 0 bases, with 7 bases between. Here the CDR3 reads CASRSVSTDTQYF. In DNA, the CDR3 is TGCGCCAGCAGATCTGTAAGCACAGATACGCAGTATTTT. Filled out from reference TRBV5-1 and TRBJ2-3, the complete variable domain reads KAGVTQTPRYLIKTRGQQVTLSCSPISGHRSVSWYQQTPGQGLQFLFEYFSETQRNKGNFPGRFSGRQFSNSRSEMNVSTLELGDSALYLCASRSVSTDTQYFGPGTRLTVL.

This clonotype has ten or more counts. The chain combines TRBV12-3 or TRBV12-4 with TRBJ2-2; 7 bases fit TRBD1. With V trimmed by 2 bases and J by 7 bases, 10 bases remained unmatched. The CDR3 loop spans 16 amino acids. CDR3 protein: CASSLIETGYHGELFF. The CDR3 coding sequence is TGTGCCAGCAGTTTAATAGAGACAGGGTATCACGGGGAGCTGTTTTTT.

This clonotype was counted many times. The chain carries TRBV5-5 and TRBJ2-1; TRBD2 matches 9 bases. J lost 7 bases, V lost 4 bases, and 3 bases had no gene match. Germline V gene sequence: CDR1 SGHKS, CDR2 YYEKEE (reference sequence). The CDR3 extends over 13 amino acids. CDR3 in DNA: TGTGCCAGCAGCCGGACTAGCGCGAATGAGCAGTTCTTC. It is translated as CASSRTSANEQFF.

This clonotype was counted many times. The chain joins TRBV5-1 to TRBJ2-1, with 7 bases identical to TRBD2. The CDR3 spans 14 residues. Germline-derived CDR1 and CDR2 are SGHRS and YFSETQ. V was clipped by 0 bases and J by 12 bases; unmatched bases: 9. The CDR3 bases are TGCGCCAGCAGCTTGGAGGGGAGGGGCGTCGGGCAGTTCTTC. Translation: CASSLEGRGVGQFF. The variable domain in full, with the rest retrieved from reference TRBV5-1 and TRBJ2-1, is KAGVTQTPRYLIKTRGQQVTLSCSPISGHRSVSWYQQTPGQGLQFLFEYFSETQRNKGNFPGRFSGRQFSNSRSEMNVSTLELGDSALYLCASSLEGRGVGQFFGPGTRLTVL.

This clonotype was seen repeatedly, ten times or more. The chain has TRBV6-1 and TRBJ2-3; D not resolved. Trimming shortened V by 5 bases and J by 2 bases, and 8 bases separated the two germline ends. The germline CDR1 and CDR2 sequences are MNHNS and SASEGT. The CDR3 has 13 residues. CDR3 sequence (DNA): TGTGCCAGCAGTACCGGCGCCACAGATACGCAGTATTTT. It yields the protein CASSTGATDTQYF.

This clonotype was observed at least ten times. J is TRBJ2-1 and V is TRBV5-1, with TRBD2 identical over 11 bases. This CDR3 has 16 amino acids. Germline CDR1 reads SGHRS; CDR2 reads YFSETQ. V was pared by 0 bases and J by 6 bases, with 5 bases of the junction left unmatched. The CDR3, as DNA: TGCGCCAGCAGCTTGGTAGCGGGAGGGCCAAGCAATGAGCAGTTCTTC. Translating it yields CASSLVAGGPSNEQFF. The whole variable domain, filled in from reference TRBV5-1 and TRBJ2-1, reads KAGVTQTPRYLIKTRGQQVTLSCSPISGHRSVSWYQQTPGQGLQFLFEYFSETQRNKGNFPGRFSGRQFSNSRSEMNVSTLELGDSALYLCASSLVAGGPSNEQFFGPGTRLTVL.

This clonotype was seen at least ten times. The chain couples TRBV28 to TRBJ1-5, with TRBD1 identical over 8 bases. The germline V gene has CDR1 MDHEN and CDR2 SYDVKM. The CDR3 extends over 12 amino acids. Trimming cost V 5 bases and J 10 bases; bases outside gene matches: 4. CDR3 coding DNA: TGTGCCAGCAGTAGAGCAGGGGGCCCCCAGCATTTT. Its translation: CASSRAGGPQHF.